These T cell receptor beta chains were read from a single sample in a study of cytomegalovirus exposure and HLA in healthy donors. Some clones are missing from TCRdb's copy, which holds only in-frame ones; the method was immunoSEQ multiplex PCR. The sample includes 150,000 to 200,000 clones, around 75% of them seen just once. The material sequenced was PBMCs. These receptors were collected from a woman aged 50 to 60 in good health and CMV-seronegative. CDR3s include the opening cysteine and the closing phenylalanine or tryptophan. The D gene is left open where the match is weak. Some rows mark clone size as missing; the rest say once, few, many or name a class of expanded clone.

once	TRBV7-8	TRBD1	TRBJ1-6	TGTGCCAGCAGCCCACAGGGGGGTATTTATAATTCACCCCTCCACTTT	CASSPQGGIYNSPLHF
NA	TRBV7-2	TRBD2	TRBJ2-2	TGTGCCAGCAGCCCCAGAAGCGGGAGGGCCGGGGAGCTGTTTTTT	CASSPRSGRAGELFF
NA	TRBV7-2	TRBD1	TRBJ1-1	TGTGCCAGCAGCATACGGACAGGGGGCACTGAAGCTTTCTTT	CASSIRTGGTEAFF
NA	TRBV7-6	NA	TRBJ2-3	TGTGCCAGCAGCTTAGGAGGGATTCGGACAGATACGCAGTATTTT	CASSLGGIRTDTQYF
few	TRBV5-6	TRBD2	TRBJ2-3	TGTGCCAGCAGCTTGGCCCGGGGGGTAGCAGATACGCAGTATTTT	CASSLARGVADTQYF
NA	TRBV7-9	NA	TRBJ2-2	TGTGCCAGCAGCTCGACAGGTCGATACACCGGGGAGCTGTTTTTT	CASSSTGRYTGELFF
NA	TRBV9	TRBD2	TRBJ2-1	TGTGCCAGCAGCGTAGGGACTAGCTCCTACAATGAGCAGTTCTTC	CASSVGTSSYNEQFF
NA	TRBV9	NA	TRBJ2-2	TGTGCCAGCAGCGCCTACGGGGGACCGAACACCGGGGAGCTGTTTTTT	CASSAYGGPNTGELFF
NA	TRBV15	NA	TRBJ1-6	TGTGCCACCAGCAGGATGACAGAGCTCCACTTT	CATSRMTELHF
NA	TRBV27	NA	TRBJ1-3	TGTGCCAGCAGACAAAACGGGGGAGTCTCTGGAAACACCATATATTTT	CASRQNGGVSGNTIYF
NA	TRBV25-1	TRBD2	TRBJ2-2	TGTGCCAGCAGTGAATTCCCCGGGGGGGTTCGTCCCGGGGAGCTGTTTTTT	CASSEFPGGVRPGELFF
NA	TRBV4-1	TRBD2	TRBJ2-3	TGCGCCAGCACGACCGGGAGGGGATTATCAGATACGCAGTATTTT	CASTTGRGLSDTQYF
NA	TRBV10-3	NA	TRBJ2-7	TGTGCCATCAAAACAGAGAGCTCCTACGAGCAGTACTTC	CAIKTESSYEQYF
NA	TRBV5-1	NA	TRBJ2-2	TGCGCCAGCAGCTTAGGAGCTCCGAACACCGGGGAGCTGTTTTTT	CASSLGAPNTGELFF
NA	TRBV5-1	NA	TRBJ1-3	TGCGCCAGCAGGGGACACTCCTCTGGAAACACCATATATTTT	CASRGHSSGNTIYF
NA	TRBV9	TRBD1	TRBJ1-1	TGTGCCAGCAGCGTAGGACTAAGTACGGGACAGGGAGTAGAAGCTTTCTTT	CASSVGLSTGQGVEAFF
once	TRBV25-1	TRBD1	TRBJ1-1	TGTGCCAGCAGTCTCCGGGACAGAACTGAAGCTTTCTTT	CASSLRDRTEAFF
few	TRBV19	TRBD1	TRBJ1-4	TGTGCCAGTAGGAACAGGGGATCCTCAACTAATGAAAAACTGTTTTTT	CASRNRGSSTNEKLFF
once	TRBV7-3	NA	TRBJ2-5	TGTGCCAGCAGCTTAGCTAGGGGTGGCGTGGAGACCCAGTACTTC	CASSLARGGVETQYF
NA	TRBV10-3	TRBD2	TRBJ2-1	TGTGCCATCAGTGCTCTAGCGGAGGCCTACAATGAGCAGTTCTTC	CAISALAEAYNEQFF
NA	TRBV13	TRBD1	TRBJ1-2	TGTGCCAGCAGCTTGAACAGGGGGCGAGAGAACTATGGCTACACCTTC	CASSLNRGRENYGYTF
NA	TRBV6-1	NA	TRBJ2-5	TGTGCCAGCAGTGAAGAAACTCAAGAGACCCAGTACTTC	CASSEETQETQYF
NA	TRBV5-1	TRBD1	TRBJ1-1	TGCGCCAGCAGCTCCCAGGGGGGTAGCACTGAAGCTTTCTTT	CASSSQGGSTEAFF
NA	TRBV29-1	TRBD1	TRBJ1-2	TGCAGCGTTCTCCCGGGACAGAAGAACTATGGCTACACCTTC	CSVLPGQKNYGYTF
NA	TRBV9	TRBD2	TRBJ2-1	TGTGCCAGCAGCGTAATTAGCGGGGGCAACAATGAGCAGTTCTTC	CASSVISGGNNEQFF
few	TRBV4-3	TRBD2	TRBJ2-5	TGCGCCAGCAGCCAAGTGCTAGCGGAGATGTACCAAGAGACCCAGTACTTC	CASSQVLAEMYQETQYF
NA	TRBV18	TRBD1	TRBJ1-1	TGTGCCAGCTCACCACAGGGACAGGGGAGGGGTGAAGCTTTCTTT	CASSPQGQGRGEAFF
few	TRBV18	NA	TRBJ1-1	TGTGCCAGCTCTCCAGGGCCGGGGACTGAAGCTTTCTTT	CASSPGPGTEAFF
few	TRBV12-2	NA	TRBJ2-3	TGTGCAAGTCGCTTCCCGAGGACTAGCGGTTACACAGATACGCAGTATTTT	CASRFPRTSGYTDTQYF
NA	TRBV7-9	NA	TRBJ1-2	TGTGCCAGCAGCTTAGGGTCCGGAGGTACTAACTATGGCTACACCTTC	CASSLGSGGTNYGYTF
NA	TRBV18	NA	TRBJ2-2	TGTGCCAGCTCGTTCAGGGTTGACGGGGAGCTGTTTTTT	CASSFRVDGELFF
NA	TRBV7-8	TRBD1	TRBJ1-6	TGTGCCAGCAGCCAGGGGGACAGGCATTCACCCCTCCACTTT	CASSQGDRHSPLHF
NA	TRBV28	TRBD2	TRBJ2-7	TGTGCCAGCAGTTTCGAACTAGCGGGTTACTCCTACGAGCAGTACTTC	CASSFELAGYSYEQYF
once	TRBV5-5	TRBD1	TRBJ2-5	TGTGCCAGCAGCTTAGGGACAGTCCAAGAGACCCAGTACTTC	CASSLGTVQETQYF
few	TRBV19	TRBD1	TRBJ1-2	TGTGCCAGTAGTATCCCCGGCAGGGGGTACTATGGCTACACCTTC	CASSIPGRGYYGYTF
few	TRBV5-6	NA	TRBJ1-1	TGTGCCAGCAGCCCGGATGGTTGGGGGGACACTGAAGCTTTCTTT	CASSPDGWGDTEAFF
NA	TRBV11-1	NA	TRBJ2-7	TGTGCCAGCAGCTTAGAACAGGGTGCGGGTGAGCAGTACTTC	CASSLEQGAGEQYF
NA	TRBV5-4	TRBD1	TRBJ1-4	TGTGCCAGCAGATCTAATAGACAGGGCGATGAAAAACTGTTTTTT	CASRSNRQGDEKLFF
once	TRBV7-6	NA	TRBJ2-2	TGTGCCAGCAGGAGCGGAGCGAACACCGGGGAGCTGTTTTTT	CASRSGANTGELFF
NA	TRBV5-6	TRBD1	TRBJ1-2	TGTGCCAGCAGCTTCCGTGACAGGGCGAACTATGGCTACACCTTC	CASSFRDRANYGYTF
NA	TRBV5-1	NA	TRBJ2-7	TGCGCCAGCAGCTTGGATCCAGGGCGATCCTACGAGCAGTACTTC	CASSLDPGRSYEQYF
NA	TRBV6-1	TRBD1	TRBJ1-1	TGTGCCAGCACCAACAGACAGGGTGAGGCTTTCTTT	CASTNRQGEAFF
NA	TRBV14	TRBD2	TRBJ2-7	TGTGCCAGCAGCCAAGACCGTCCGTCAACTAGCGGGCCTACCTACGAGCAGTACTTC	CASSQDRPSTSGPTYEQYF
NA	TRBV4-1	NA	TRBJ1-5	TGCGCCAGCAGCCAAGCTACGGGGAGCAATCAGCCCCAGCATTTT	CASSQATGSNQPQHF
NA	TRBV9	NA	TRBJ1-1	TGTGCCAGTTCCCAGGGGCTGAACACTGAAGCTTTCTTT	CASSQGLNTEAFF
few	TRBV6-5	NA	TRBJ1-1	TGTGCCAGCACCCACCGGGGGACGAACACTGAAGCTTTCTTT	CASTHRGTNTEAFF
once	TRBV29-1	NA	TRBJ1-2	TGCAGCGTCAGTAGCAGCTATGGCTACACCTTC	CSVSSSYGYTF
NA	TRBV4-1	NA	TRBJ2-1	TGCGCCAGCAGCCAAGGGTTCATGGAGGCTCTCTACAATGAGCAGTTCTTC	CASSQGFMEALYNEQFF
NA	TRBV5-5	NA	TRBJ2-5	TGTGCCAGCAGCTTGGTCCGATATGAGTCAGAGACCCAGTACTTC	CASSLVRYESETQYF
NA	TRBV6-1	TRBD1	TRBJ1-1	TGTGCCAGCAGCCCCGGACAGGGGGCCACTGAAGCTTTCTTT	CASSPGQGATEAFF
NA	TRBV7-2	NA	TRBJ1-2	TGTGCCAGCAGCTTATCTCCGCGGCCCGTCTTCTATGGCTACACCTTC	CASSLSPRPVFYGYTF
NA	TRBV28	NA	TRBJ1-1	TGTGCCAGCAGTCGTCACCAGGAGTGGACAGAAAAACCTGAAGCTTTCTTT	CASSRHQEWTEKPEAFF
NA	TRBV7-2	NA	TRBJ1-2	TGTGCCAGCAGCTTAAAAAACAGTATTTCAAACTATGGCTACACCTTC	CASSLKNSISNYGYTF
NA	TRBV6-4	TRBD1	TRBJ1-4	TGTGCCAGCAGTGACCACCCCCCCCGACAGGGAGAAAATGAAAAACTGTTTTTT	CASSDHPPRQGENEKLFF
few	TRBV6-1	TRBD1	TRBJ1-1	TGTGCCAGCAGTGAAGCGCTTGTTTGGGGACAGGGGGCTATTACTGAAGCTTTCTTT	CASSEALVWGQGAITEAFF
NA	TRBV6-5	NA	TRBJ2-5	TGTGCCAGCAGTTCACAGGGCAGACTCCAAGAGACCCAGTACTTC	CASSSQGRLQETQYF
NA	TRBV6-5	TRBD1	TRBJ2-7	TGTGCCAGCAGTCAGACAGGGTTTATCGTCTACGAGCAGTACTTC	CASSQTGFIVYEQYF